This T cell receptor (beta chain) is drawn from a study of blood T cell repertoires in COVID-19. Study overall: Acute-phase and convalescent COVID-19 samples originated in the United States, Italy and Spain. PBMCs, B-cell-depleted T cells, or T cells were the source of the cDNA or gDNA that made up the material.

This CDR3 region has 12 residues. Germline V gives CDR1 KGHSH, CDR2 LQKENI. V was clipped by 6 bases and J by 12 bases, with 15 bases between them. In the authors' workflow: Reference gene primer amplification in the assay estimated nucleated cell counts. The assay was immunoSEQ multiplex PCR, and TCRdb's table has in-frame clones only and misses some. V, J and clone size were drawn from that table, and D and trimming were deduced from the DNA. The sample lists about 300,000 clones, approximately 89% occurring once. V usage is TRBV18 and J usage is TRBJ2-1, with no clear D. The sample comprised peripheral blood. This receptor was obtained from a woman in her thirties who had recovered from COVID-19. Here the CDR3 DNA reads TGTGCCAGCTCGATCGGTGCCCTCGGGCAGTTCTTC. It is translated as CASSIGALGQFF.